This paragraph reports one T cell receptor (beta chain). No antigen is known for it. Sample-barcoded 5' priming and a J-beta primer mix drove a second PCR of roughly 6 to 12 cycles. Per-sample output comprised a minimum of 3 million paired-end reads containing CDR3. TCRdb re-called the 5' RACE reads with MiXCR, one entry per CDR3 protein. The sample has more than 750,000 distinct CDR3 sequences, about 29% seen once. This sample was taken from a study of blood T cells in healthy people across ages. Study-wide results and limits: Age brought a roughly linear fall in TCR beta diversity measured per million T cells.

Healthy Russian Caucasian donors spanned ages about 6 to 100 years. The sample, 9 to 10 milliliters of peripheral blood, was drawn from each donor. The V end was cut by 0 bases, the J end by 11 bases, with 20 bases between. The CDR3 contains 15 residues. Germline CDR1 is SGHRS and CDR2 is YFSETQ. In addition, the sample was reused for a study of T cells of mothers and their children.

The chain has TRBV5-1 and TRBJ2-5; D gene ambiguous. This clonotype was obtained from a woman in her forties in good health. Sequenced sample: blood. The CDR3 here is CASSLGPPTSDEQYF. The CDR3 coding sequence is TGCGCCAGCAGCTTGGGCCCGCCGACCAGCGATGAGCAGTACTTC.